The rows below give T cell receptor beta chains drawn from one sample of a study of neurological immune-mediated disorders. TCRdb passed the 5' RACE reads through MiXCR, listing each CDR3 protein once. The table records some 45,000 distinct CDR3 sequences, around 12% of them present only once. The sample was PBMCs. The receptor source for this set is a male donor with HTLV-1-associated myelopathy (HAM/TSP). The CDR3 runs from the conserved cysteine through the conserved F or W. The D gene is left open where the match is weak. The size field is filled for only some rows; it gives once, few, many or a size class.

CDR3nt: TGTGCCAGCAGCTTGGGCAGGGGGTTCTACAATGAGCAGTTCTTC; CDR3aa: CASSLGRGFYNEQFF; v_gene: TRBV5-6; d_gene: TRBD1; abundance: many; j_gene: TRBJ2-1
CDR3nt: TGCGCCAGCAGCAATAGCGGGAGCTCCTACAATGAGCAGTTCTTC; CDR3aa: CASSNSGSSYNEQFF; v_gene: TRBV5-1; d_gene: TRBD2; abundance: many; j_gene: TRBJ2-1
CDR3nt: TGTGCCACCAGCAGACCTGGGCAGGGAAACACTGAAGCTTTCTTT; CDR3aa: CATSRPGQGNTEAFF; v_gene: TRBV15; d_gene: .; abundance: many; j_gene: TRBJ1-1
CDR3nt: TGTGCCAGCAGGGGCCAAGAGACCCAGTACTTC; CDR3aa: CASRGQETQYF; v_gene: TRBV25-1; d_gene: .; abundance: many; j_gene: TRBJ2-5
CDR3nt: TGCAGTGCTAGAGATTACGGGGGCTTAGGGGAGACCCAGTACTTC; CDR3aa: CSARDYGGLGETQYF; v_gene: TRBV20-1; d_gene: .; abundance: once; j_gene: TRBJ2-5
CDR3nt: TGCGCCAGCAGCTTGAATCAGCCACCCCTCCACTTT; CDR3aa: CASSLNQPPLHF; v_gene: TRBV5-1; d_gene: .; abundance: many; j_gene: TRBJ1-6
CDR3nt: TGCGCCAGCAGCCAAGAATCAGGGTTGGGCTACGAGCAGTACTTC; CDR3aa: CASSQESGLGYEQYF; v_gene: TRBV4-3; d_gene: .; abundance: few; j_gene: TRBJ2-7
CDR3nt: TGCGCCAGCAGCTTGGCAGACATTCGGGGCGATGGCTACACCTTC; CDR3aa: CASSLADIRGDGYTF; v_gene: TRBV5-1; d_gene: .; abundance: .; j_gene: TRBJ1-2
CDR3nt: TGTGCCAGCAGTTACTCGCCAGGGTCAGAGACCCAGTACTTC; CDR3aa: CASSYSPGSETQYF; v_gene: TRBV6-6; d_gene: .; abundance: many; j_gene: TRBJ2-5
CDR3nt: TGTGCCAGCAGCTTAGAGGGACGCCGAGGAGAGACCCAGTACTTC; CDR3aa: CASSLEGRRGETQYF; v_gene: TRBV7-2; d_gene: .; abundance: many; j_gene: TRBJ2-5
CDR3nt: TGTGCCAGCAGCCCTCAGGGACAGGGGTCTCACGAGCAGTACTTC; CDR3aa: CASSPQGQGSHEQYF; v_gene: TRBV28; d_gene: TRBD1; abundance: many; j_gene: TRBJ2-7
CDR3nt: TGCAGCGCTAGCAATTACGGGGGGAACGAGCAGTACTTC; CDR3aa: CSASNYGGNEQYF; v_gene: TRBV29-1; d_gene: TRBD2; abundance: .; j_gene: TRBJ2-7
CDR3nt: TGTGCCAGCAGTCCCCCGTGGGCAGGGGATGATACGCAGTATTTT; CDR3aa: CASSPPWAGDDTQYF; v_gene: TRBV27; d_gene: .; abundance: many; j_gene: TRBJ2-3
CDR3nt: TGTGCCAGCAGCTCGCGACTAGCGGGGGGGCAAAATGAGCAGTTCTTC; CDR3aa: CASSSRLAGGQNEQFF; v_gene: TRBV7-2; d_gene: TRBD2; abundance: many; j_gene: TRBJ2-1
CDR3nt: TGCAGTGCTAGAGGGTACGCAGACGAGACGAACACCGGGGAGCTGTTTTTT; CDR3aa: CSARGYADETNTGELFF; v_gene: TRBV20-1; d_gene: .; abundance: many; j_gene: TRBJ2-2
CDR3nt: TGCGCCAGCAGCCGGACACGAGATACGCAGTATTTT; CDR3aa: CASSRTRDTQYF; v_gene: TRBV5-1; d_gene: .; abundance: many; j_gene: TRBJ2-3
CDR3nt: TGCGCCAGCAGCCAAGATCCCCCGGGTGGAGGGAAGGATGGCTACACCTTC; CDR3aa: CASSQDPPGGGKDGYTF; v_gene: TRBV4-3; d_gene: .; abundance: few; j_gene: TRBJ1-2